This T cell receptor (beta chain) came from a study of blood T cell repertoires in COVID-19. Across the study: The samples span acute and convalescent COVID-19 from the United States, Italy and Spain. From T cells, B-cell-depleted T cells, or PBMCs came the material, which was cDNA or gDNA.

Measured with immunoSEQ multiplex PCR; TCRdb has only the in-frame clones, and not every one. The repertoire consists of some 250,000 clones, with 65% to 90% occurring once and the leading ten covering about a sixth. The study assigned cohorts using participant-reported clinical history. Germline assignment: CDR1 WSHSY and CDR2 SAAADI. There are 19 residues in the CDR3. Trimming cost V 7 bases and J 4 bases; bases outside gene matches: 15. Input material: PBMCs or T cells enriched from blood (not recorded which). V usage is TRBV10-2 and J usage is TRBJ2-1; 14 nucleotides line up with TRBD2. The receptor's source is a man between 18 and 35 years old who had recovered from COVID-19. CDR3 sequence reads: CASNGGLLGTSGGYNEQFF. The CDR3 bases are TGCGCCAGCAATGGGGGGCTTCTCGGGACTAGCGGGGGTTACAATGAGCAGTTCTTC.